The next 9 T cell receptor beta chains were all read from a single sample in a study of tumor-infiltrating lymphocytes in primary liver carcinoma. Reverse transcription of roughly 470 ng total RNA with a constant-region primer produced TCR beta cDNA. Sequencing libraries for TCR beta derived from three nested multiplex PCR rounds that used slightly modified ARM-PCR. Forward primers for TRBV1-TRBV30 and a C-beta reverse primer served the first two PCR rounds, at 10 cycles each. MiXCR was run by TCRdb on the multiplex PCR reads, yielding one entry per CDR3 protein. The sample contains about 200,000 distinct CDR3 sequences, about 65% of which appear only once. Blood RNA was derived from unsorted whole blood, and germline DNA was extracted too. The sequenced sample was peripheral blood. Every receptor here comes from a woman between 55 and 75 years old with primary liver carcinoma and hepatitis B virus infection.

The chain recombines TRBV11-2 with TRBJ2-3; possible D gene TRBD2, 5 bases. Trimming removed 3 bases at V and 3 bases at J, with 13 bases between. This CDR3 region has 15 residues. The germline V gene has CDR1 SGHAT and CDR2 FQNNGV. The CDR3 reads CASSLDWKSTDTQYF. CDR3 nucleotide sequence: TGTGCCAGCAGCTTGGACTGGAAATCGACAGATACGCAGTATTTT.

This clonotype is a singleton in its sample. One end of the junction varies from germline; a read error may be responsible. The J gene is TRBJ2-5, the V gene TRBV5-5; 7 nucleotides align to TRBD2. CDR1 SGHKS and CDR2 YYEKEE come from the germline V gene (reference sequence). This CDR3 contains 15 residues. CDR3 DNA sequence: TGTGCCAGCAACTTGGCTAGCGGCCCCCTGGAGACCCAGTACTTC. It encodes CASNLASGPLETQYF.

The table lists this clonotype with many counts. The chain is built from TRBV29-1 and TRBJ2-7, with 12 bases matching TRBD1. The CDR3 contains 14 residues. V shed 4 bases, J shed 5 bases, and the junction held 6 bases outside the gene matches. Per germline, CDR1 SQVTM and CDR2 ANQGSEA. CDR3 amino acids: CSVVGGQGAHEQYF. CDR3 nucleotides: TGCAGCGTTGTCGGGGGACAGGGGGCCCACGAGCAGTACTTC.

This clonotype was detected many times. The chain is built from TRBV12-3 or TRBV12-4 and TRBJ1-3; D perhaps matches TRBD1 (6 bases). V lost 6 bases, J lost 3 bases, and 18 bases lay in between. The CDR3 runs 16 residues. Here the CDR3 reads CASRTKGGVVGNTIYF. The CDR3 nucleotides are TGTGCCAGCAGAACTAAAGGGGGAGTTGTTGGAAACACCATATATTTT.

On this clonotype itself: A read error may explain this, as a much larger clone is one base away. The V and J genes are TRBV6-6 and TRBJ2-1; D may be TRBD1 or TRBD2 (5 bases each). CDR1 MNHNY and CDR2 SVGAGI come from the germline V gene (reference sequence). Trimming took 6 bases from V and 2 from J, leaving 14 bases between them. The CDR3 is made up of 15 amino acids. This chain's CDR3 is CASSRDGNPYNEQFF. CDR3 DNA: TGTGCCAGCAGCCGGGACGGAAACCCCTACAATGAGCAGTTCTTC.

The chain joins TRBV20-1 to TRBJ2-1; D is undetermined. Trimming left V 6 bases short and J 4 bases short, with 16 bases between. CDR3 length: 14 amino acids. Germline V CDR1 and CDR2: DFQATT, SNEGSKA (reference sequence). This chain's CDR3 is CSARPRAGYNEQFF. DNA for the CDR3: TGCAGTGCCCGGCCACGGGCCGGATACAATGAGCAGTTCTTC.

Comments on this clonotype: The CDR3 end shows no conserved phenylalanine or tryptophan, and so a read error is likely. This chain uses TRBV29-1 with TRBJ2-7; D might be TRBD1 or TRBD2, each matching 5 bases. V lost 7 bases and J 5 bases, leaving 21 bases between the germline ends. The CDR3 spans 14 residues. The germline V gene has CDR1 SQVTM and CDR2 ANQGSEA. DNA of the CDR3: TGCAGCGCCTCGTCAGGGAGTGCCACCCACGAGCAGTACTAC. Translation gives CSASSGSATHEQYY.

This rearrangement joins TRBV30 to TRBJ2-7, with TRBD1 as a possible D gene (6 bases). With 4 bases removed from V and 6 bases from J, the gap between germline ends came to 10 bases. Looked up from germline, CDR1 is GTSNPN and CDR2 is SVGIG (reference sequence). This CDR3 region has 11 residues. The CDR3 spells CAWKGESEQYF. CDR3 sequence (DNA): TGTGCCTGGAAGGGGGAGAGCGAGCAGTACTTC.

In its sample, this clonotype was seen many times. The V gene is TRBV4-2, the J gene TRBJ1-1, with D possibly being TRBD1 (6 bases). Trimming left V 4 bases short and J 1 base short, with 19 bases between. Germline values: CDR1 LGHNA, CDR2 YNFKEQ. The CDR3 spans 17 residues. Written as DNA, the CDR3 is TGTGCCAGCAGCCCACTTGAAGGCGGGGGGCCGAACACTGAAGCTTTCTTT. It codes for CASSPLEGGGPNTEAFF.